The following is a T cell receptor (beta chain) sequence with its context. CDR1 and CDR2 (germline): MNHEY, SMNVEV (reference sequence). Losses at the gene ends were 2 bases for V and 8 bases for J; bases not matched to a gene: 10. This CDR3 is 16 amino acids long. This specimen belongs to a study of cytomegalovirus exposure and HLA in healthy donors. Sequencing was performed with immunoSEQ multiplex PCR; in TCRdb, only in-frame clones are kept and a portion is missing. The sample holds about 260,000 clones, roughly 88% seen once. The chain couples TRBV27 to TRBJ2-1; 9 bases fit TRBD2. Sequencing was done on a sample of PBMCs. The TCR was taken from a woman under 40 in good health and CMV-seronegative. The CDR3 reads CASSLGVSGSYDEQFF. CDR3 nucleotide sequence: TGTGCCAGCAGTTTAGGCGTTAGCGGGAGTTATGATGAGCAGTTCTTC.